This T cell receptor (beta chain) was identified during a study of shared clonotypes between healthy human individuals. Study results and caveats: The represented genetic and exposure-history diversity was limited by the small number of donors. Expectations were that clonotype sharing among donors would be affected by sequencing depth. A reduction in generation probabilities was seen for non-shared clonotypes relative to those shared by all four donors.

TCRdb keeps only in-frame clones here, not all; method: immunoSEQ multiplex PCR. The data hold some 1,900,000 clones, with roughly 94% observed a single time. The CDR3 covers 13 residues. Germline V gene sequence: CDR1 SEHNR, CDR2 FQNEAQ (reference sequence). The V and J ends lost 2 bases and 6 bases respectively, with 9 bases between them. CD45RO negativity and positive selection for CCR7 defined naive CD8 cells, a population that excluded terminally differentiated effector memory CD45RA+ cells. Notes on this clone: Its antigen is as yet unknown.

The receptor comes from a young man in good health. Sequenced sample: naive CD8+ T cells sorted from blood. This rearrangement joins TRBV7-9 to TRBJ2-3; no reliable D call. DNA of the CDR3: TGTGCCAGCAGCTTAAATGGAGCGGATACGCAGTATTTT. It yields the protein CASSLNGADTQYF.